These 32 T cell receptor beta chains originate from one sample sequenced in a study of hypomethylating agent response in myelodysplastic syndrome. TCRdb's table, derived via immunoSEQ multiplex PCR, lists solely in-frame clones and lacks some. This table has thousands of clones, around 90% appearing once. Sequenced here: bone marrow, sampled before or after starting hypomethylating agent treatment for myelodysplastic syndrome (not recorded which). The receptors stem from a human donor with myelodysplastic syndrome.

The J gene is TRBJ2-7, the V gene TRBV2; D perhaps matches TRBD2 (5 bases). Trimming took 5 bases from V and 5 from J, leaving 7 bases between them. The CDR3 runs to 11 residues. Per the germline V gene, CDR1 is SNHLY and CDR2 is FYNNEI. CDR3 amino acids: CASSQRDEQYF. CDR3 DNA: TGTGCCAGCAGTCAGAGGGACGAGCAGTACTTC.

The chain carries TRBV10-3 and TRBJ1-3; tentative D call: TRBD1 (5 bases). CDR3 length: 14 amino acids. With 3 bases removed from V and 4 bases from J, the gap between germline ends came to 10 bases. Germline V gene data show CDR1 as ENHRY and CDR2 as SYGVKD. The CDR3 here is CAISDQGSGNTIYF. The CDR3 DNA sequence: TGTGCCATCAGTGATCAGGGCTCGGGAAACACCATATATTTT.

This sequence joins TRBV5-6 and TRBJ2-1; D remains unclear. Germline V gene lookup returns CDR1 SGHDT and CDR2 YYEEEE. With 0 bases removed from V and 10 bases from J, the gap between germline ends came to 17 bases. The CDR3 runs 15 residues. The CDR3, as DNA: TGTGCCAGCAGCTTGGCAGGTGGGCAGGCCGACGAGCAGTTCTTC. Translation: CASSLAGGQADEQFF.

The V gene is TRBV2, the J gene TRBJ1-5; D call uncertain. Germline V gene sequence: CDR1 SNHLY, CDR2 FYNNEI. Trimming stripped 5 bases from V and 5 bases from J, with 10 bases between. The CDR3 totals 13 residues. Written as DNA, the CDR3 is TGTGCCAGCAGTTACTCGATGGATCAGCCCCAGCATTTT. This sequence encodes CASSYSMDQPQHF.

The J gene is TRBJ2-5, the V gene TRBV10-3; 7 bases align to TRBD2. The DNA end favors TRBJ2-7, so the J call may be wrong. Per germline, CDR1 ENHRY and CDR2 SYGVKD. CDR3 size: 16 residues. CDR3 amino acids: CAISEIAGARPYEQYF. The CDR3 DNA follows: TGTGCCATCAGTGAGATTGCGGGAGCCAGGCCCTACGAGCAGTACTTC.

The chain joins TRBV6-5 to TRBJ1-6; 9 nucleotides agree with TRBD1. Losses at the gene ends were 7 bases for V and 9 bases for J; bases not matched to a gene: 10. The germline gives CDR1 MNHEY, CDR2 SVGAGI. This CDR3 is 15 amino acids long. The CDR3 DNA follows: TGTGCCAGCAATGAGGGGACAGGGTTCGGTTCACCCCTCCACTTT. It is translated as CASNEGTGFGSPLHF.

This chain uses TRBV30 with TRBJ1-2, with TRBD1 as a possible D gene (5 bases). The CDR3 extends over 14 amino acids. Looked up from germline, CDR1 is GTSNPN and CDR2 is SVGIG (reference sequence). Trimming stripped 2 bases from V and 0 bases from J, with 10 bases between. The CDR3 here is CAWSTGVANYGYTF. As DNA, the CDR3 is TGTGCCTGGAGTACAGGCGTCGCTAACTATGGCTACACCTTC.

This chain joins TRBV29-1 and TRBJ2-1; D may be TRBD2 (5 bases). The CDR3 runs 12 residues. The V gene lost 5 bases and the J gene lost 7 bases, with 12 bases spanning the gap. The germline V gene encodes CDR1 SQVTM and CDR2 ANQGSEA. In DNA, the CDR3 is TGCAGCGTTCGTACCTCGGGGAATGAGCAGTTCTTC. Encoded protein: CSVRTSGNEQFF.

The chain uses TRBV27 and TRBJ2-3, with 10 bases identical to TRBD2. The V gene end was trimmed by 5 bases and the J gene end by 7 bases; junction bases not matched to a gene: 9. The length of the CDR3 is 15 residues. From germline, CDR1 is MNHEY and CDR2 SMNVEV (reference sequence). CDR3 amino acids: CASSPGLAVMNTQYF. The CDR3 coding sequence is TGTGCCAGCAGTCCCGGACTAGCGGTGATGAATACGCAGTATTTT.

V usage is TRBV7-2 and J usage is TRBJ2-7; D gene uncertain. The CDR3 has 13 amino acids. Germline values: CDR1 SGHTA, CDR2 FQGNSA. Deletions cut 2 bases from V and 6 bases from J, with 11 bases between. CDR3 in DNA: TGTGCCAGCAGCTTAAGAAGGGTGGGCGAGCAGTACGTC. Its protein product is CASSLRRVGEQYV.

The chain couples TRBV10-1 to TRBJ2-1; D may be TRBD1 (6 bases). V lost 6 bases and J lost 8, with 11 bases in between. The CDR3 is made up of 12 amino acids. Looked up from germline, CDR1 is WNHNN and CDR2 is SYGVQD (reference sequence). The CDR3 region is CASSRGQDEQFF. CDR3 DNA: TGCGCCAGCAGCAGGGGTCAAGATGAGCAGTTCTTC.

The chain combines TRBV19 with TRBJ2-3; no clear D. V was shortened by 5 bases and J by 4 bases, with 16 bases between the two germline ends. CDR1 LNHDA and CDR2 SQIVND come from the germline V gene (reference sequence). CDR3 length: 15 amino acids. The CDR3 region is CASSGFGRMADTQYF. As DNA, the CDR3 is TGTGCCAGTAGTGGTTTCGGGCGAATGGCAGATACGCAGTATTTT.

This sequence joins TRBV6-1 and TRBJ1-3, with no clear D. Trimming removed 6 bases at V and 2 bases at J, with 8 bases between. Per germline, CDR1 MNHNS and CDR2 SASEGT. The CDR3 has 13 residues. CDR3 in amino acids: CASRDLAGNTIYF. CDR3 DNA sequence: TGTGCCAGCAGGGACCTTGCTGGAAACACCATATATTTT.

V is TRBV23-1 and J is TRBJ1-1, with D hard to call. TRBV23-1 is classed as an ORF, of uncertain function. V shed 1 base and J shed 4 bases, with 22 bases lying between them. CDR3 length equals 18 residues. In DNA, the CDR3 is TGCGCCAGCAGTCAATTGGCACGACCCCTCGGGGAGGGCACTGAAGCTTTCTTT. It specifies CASSQLARPLGEGTEAFF.

This clone was recorded only once. The V and J genes are TRBV2 and TRBJ1-4, with a weak D call TRBD1 (5 bases). Trimming pared 5 bases from V and 0 bases from J, leaving 10 bases between. From germline, CDR1 is SNHLY and CDR2 FYNNEI. The CDR3 sequence is 15 residues long. The CDR3 bases are TGTGCCAGCAGTTCAGGGTTTGCAACTAATGAAAAACTGTTTTTT. Its translation is CASSSGFATNEKLFF.

The chain joins TRBV7-2 to TRBJ2-7; tentative D call: TRBD2 (6 bases). Trimming removed 5 bases from V and 0 bases from J, with 14 bases in between. The length of the CDR3 is 15 residues. CDR1 and CDR2 from the germline V gene are SGHTA and FQGNSA. This CDR3 reads CASSPQAGLSYEQYF. The CDR3 nucleotides are TGTGCCAGCAGCCCCCAGGCGGGACTCTCCTACGAGCAGTACTTC.

The chain has TRBV6-6 and TRBJ1-2, with TRBD1 as a possible D gene (6 bases). Germline CDR1 is MNHNY and CDR2 is SVGAGI (reference sequence). This CDR3 has 15 amino acids. Trimming cost V 5 bases and J 8 bases, with 21 bases left between them. The CDR3 spells CASSREYRAASGYTF. CDR3 bases: TGTGCCAGCAGTCGTGAATACAGGGCTGCTAGCGGCTACACCTTC.

DNA of the CDR3: TGTGCCAGCAGTACCTGGACAGCTAACACCGGGGAGCTGTTTTTT. This codes for CASSTWTANTGELFF. The chain carries TRBV6-1 and TRBJ2-2, with a possible D match to TRBD1 (6 bases). V lost 5 bases to trimming and J lost 2 bases, with 12 bases between them. Germline CDR1 is MNHNS and CDR2 is SASEGT. CDR3 length equals 15 residues.

The chain links TRBV23-1 to TRBJ1-4; D is perhaps TRBD1 (6 bases). TRBV23-1 has ORF status, its function being uncertain. V was shortened by 0 bases and J by 5 bases, with 13 bases between the two germline ends. This CDR3 is built from 16 residues. The CDR3 is CASSQSWAGENEKLFF. CDR3 nucleotide sequence: TGCGCCAGCAGTCAATCGTGGGCAGGGGAGAATGAAAAACTGTTTTTT.

Points on this clone: The same CDR3 also results from other DNA sequences found in this sample. This chain links TRBV2 with TRBJ2-7; D not certain. CDR1 is SNHLY and CDR2 is FYNNEI in the germline V gene. The CDR3 contains 12 residues. The ends were cut back, 7 bases at V and 4 bases at J, with 11 bases in the middle. CDR3 nucleotides: TGTGCCAGCATCCGCTCGCCTTACGAGCAGTACTTC. Its translation: CASIRSPYEQYF.

The chain recombines TRBV14 with TRBJ1-1, with a possible D match to TRBD1 (5 bases). The CDR3 is made up of 17 amino acids. Trimming took off 4 bases at V and 4 bases at J, with 22 bases between the two ends. Germline V gene sequence: CDR1 SGHDN, CDR2 FVKESK. CDR3 sequence reads: CASSPQSWLGGGTEAFF. The CDR3 region has the DNA TGTGCCAGCAGCCCCCAAAGCTGGTTGGGGGGTGGCACTGAAGCTTTCTTT. The full variable domain, with the rest looked up from reference TRBV14 and TRBJ1-1, is EAGVTQFPSHSVIEKGQTVTLRCDPISGHDNLYWYRRVMGKEIKFLLHFVKESKQDESGMPNNRFLAERTGGTYSTLKVQPAELEDSGVYFCASSPQSWLGGGTEAFFGQGTRLTVV.

The chain is built from TRBV29-1 and TRBJ1-4, with unresolved D. Per germline, CDR1 SQVTM and CDR2 ANQGSEA. V lost 3 bases to trimming and J lost 5 bases, with 16 bases between them. This CDR3 region has 15 residues. The CDR3 is CSVEVSGRMNEKLFF. The CDR3 DNA follows: TGCAGCGTTGAGGTGTCTGGGCGGATGAATGAAAAACTGTTTTTT. The whole variable domain, filled in from reference TRBV29-1 and TRBJ1-4, reads SAVISQKPSRDICQRGTSLTIQCQVDSQVTMMFWYRQQPGQSLTLIATANQGSEATYESGFVIDKFPISRPNLTFSTLTVSNMSPEDSSIYLCSVEVSGRMNEKLFFGSGTQLSVL.

The V gene is TRBV7-2, the J gene TRBJ2-1; TRBD2 might be the D (6 bases). Germline assignment: CDR1 SGHTA and CDR2 FQGNSA. The V gene lost 6 bases and the J gene lost 4 bases, with 7 bases spanning the gap. The CDR3 has 12 residues. Here the CDR3 DNA reads TGTGCCAGCAGGGGGGGTTACAATGAGCAGTTCTTC. Protein sequence: CASRGGYNEQFF.

J is TRBJ2-1 and V is TRBV11-2; D not resolved. The CDR3 has 11 amino acids. Germline lookup yields CDR1 SGHAT and CDR2 FQNNGV. The germline V and J ends were trimmed by 1 base and 10 bases, with 5 bases remaining between them. CDR3 sequence (DNA): TGTGCCAGCAGCTTAGGCCTGGAGCAGTTCTTC. This codes for CASSLGLEQFF.

J is TRBJ2-5 and V is TRBV4-2; possibly TRBD1 for D (5 bases). Germline V gives CDR1 LGHNA, CDR2 YNFKEQ. V lost 1 base and J 3 bases, leaving 6 bases between the germline ends. The CDR3 is made up of 13 amino acids. CDR3 sequence: CASSQGREETQYF. The CDR3 nucleotides are TGTGCCAGCAGCCAAGGCAGGGAAGAGACCCAGTACTTC.

This chain uses TRBV10-3 with TRBJ1-5, with a weak D call TRBD1 (6 bases). This CDR3 region has 15 residues. Trimming took 9 bases from V and 0 from J, leaving 15 bases between them. The germline V gene has CDR1 ENHRY and CDR2 SYGVKD. CDR3 protein: CAIGRDKYSNQPQHF. CDR3 bases: TGTGCCATAGGGAGGGACAAATATAGCAATCAGCCCCAGCATTTT.

This chain links TRBV11-2 with TRBJ2-1, with D possibly TRBD1 on 6 matching bases. This CDR3 contains 16 residues. Trimming took off 8 bases at V and 7 bases at J, with 24 bases between the two ends. Per the germline V gene, CDR1 is SGHAT and CDR2 is FQNNGV. The CDR3 region has the DNA TGTGCCAGCGGAATCTGGGGCACTGGGGGCAAGAATGAGCAGTTCTTC. Translation gives CASGIWGTGGKNEQFF.

The chain is built from TRBV28 and TRBJ1-1, with a tentative D call TRBD1 (6 bases). In germline, CDR1 is MDHEN, CDR2 SYDVKM. Trimming stripped 5 bases from V and 14 bases from J, with 15 bases between. The CDR3 runs 11 residues. CDR3 sequence: CASSRGSEGFF. The CDR3 nucleotides are TGTGCCAGCAGTAGGGGGTCTGAAGGATTCTTT.

The CDR3 DNA reads as TGCAGCGCCATGGGGAGTTTCGGGGGGCTCGGCGAGCAGTACTTC. Amino acid sequence: CSAMGSFGGLGEQYF. This sequence joins TRBV29-1 and TRBJ2-7, with TRBD2 as a possible D gene (7 bases). Germline V gene lookup returns CDR1 SQVTM and CDR2 ANQGSEA. V was shortened by 7 bases and J by 6 bases, with 25 bases between the two germline ends. This CDR3 spans 15 amino acids.

This chain links TRBV5-5 with TRBJ1-6; 8 bases map to TRBD1. Germline CDR1 SGHKS, CDR2 YYEKEE (reference sequence). The trim removed 0 bases at V and 9 bases at J, leaving 8 bases unmatched. This CDR3 spans 16 amino acids. This CDR3 reads CASSLAWTGRGSPLHF. DNA of the CDR3: TGTGCCAGCAGCTTGGCCTGGACAGGGAGGGGTTCACCCCTCCACTTT.

The chain employs TRBV10-2 and TRBJ2-1, with 8 positions matching TRBD1. The V segment lost 8 bases and the J segment 7 bases; nucleotides outside the gene matches: 16. Germline CDR1 reads WSHSY; CDR2 reads SAAADI. CDR3 length equals 16 residues. The chain's CDR3 is CASGMPGGKHPNEQFF. The CDR3 nucleotides are TGCGCCAGCGGTATGCCAGGGGGCAAACACCCTAATGAGCAGTTCTTC.

This clone showed up just a few times. The chain carries TRBV6-5 and TRBJ2-7, with D tentatively TRBD2 (6 bases). CDR3 length equals 11 residues. Trimming removed 4 bases from V and 6 bases from J, with 7 bases in between. CDR1 is MNHEY and CDR2 is SVGAGI in the germline V gene. The CDR3 loop reads CASSSGGEQYF. CDR3 sequence (DNA): TGTGCCAGCAGTTCCGGGGGCGAGCAGTACTTC.